The clone carrying this TCR beta chain was seen more than once but under ten times. What it binds is not known. The CDR3 loop spans 15 amino acids. Germline lookup yields CDR1 SEHNR and CDR2 FQNEAQ (reference sequence). Trimming shortened V by 3 bases and J by 3 bases, and 14 bases separated the two germline ends. This specimen comes from a study of T cell repertoires in cytomegalovirus infection. A single record per CDR3 protein comes from TCRdb applying MiXCR to the reads. The sample carries about 920,000 distinct CDR3 sequences, approximately 30% recorded once. This material consisted of cultured CD8+ T cells from PBMCs, taken from culture after CMV antigen stimulation. This clonotype was sampled from a human donor in good health (CMV status not recorded). Some clones in this sample may be carry-over from other donors' samples. The rearrangement uses TRBV7-9 and TRBJ1-2; the D gene is possibly TRBD1 (6 bases). The CDR3 loop reads CASSFFLGGDYGYTF. The CDR3 coding sequence is TGTGCCAGCAGCTTTTTCCTCGGGGGCGACTATGGCTACACCTTC.